This record looks at one T cell receptor (beta chain) sequence and its context. As yet, its antigen is unknown. PCR amplification relied on 60 Vbeta primers (plus 13 Jbeta primers). In the authors' workflow: Later, some 79 million unique TCR beta chains were counted in an analysis, and around 11 million of them were shared. Some clones are missing from TCRdb's copy, which holds only in-frame ones; the method was immunoSEQ multiplex PCR. The V and J calls and clone size come from that table; D and trimming were worked out from the DNA. The sample yields around 100,000 clones, 76% seen once. The V gene's germline CDR1 is LGHNT and CDR2 FRNRAP. The V end lost 1 base, the J end lost 2 bases, and 3 bases lay between the germline ends. The CDR3 consists of 12 residues. The record originates from a study of cytomegalovirus exposure and HLA in healthy donors. Study-wide results and caveats: Presence/absence analyses assumed roughly uniform sequencing depth across donors. In a later analysis, at a false discovery rate of 0.05, 16,951 TCR beta sequences were associated with HLA alleles.

This chain uses TRBV12-5 with TRBJ2-7; D is unclear. The sequencing sample was made of PBMCs. The source is a woman younger than 30 in good health and CMV-seropositive. CDR3 loop: CASGLDTYEQYF. The CDR3 DNA reads as TGTGCTAGTGGTTTGGACACCTACGAGCAGTACTTC.